One and the same sample provided the 29 T cell receptor beta chains below, sequenced in a study of cytomegalovirus exposure and HLA in healthy donors. The primer mix had 60 Vbeta and 13 Jbeta primers. Libraries were prepared by immunoSEQ multiplex PCR; TCRdb keeps only in-frame clonotypes and omits some of them. Here the sample spans about 140,000 clones, about 75% being singletons. What was sequenced was PBMCs. All receptors come from a woman aged 30 to 39 in good health and CMV-seronegative.

The genes are TRBV27 and TRBJ2-5; D ambiguous. Trimming left V 5 bases short and J 4 bases short, with 11 bases between. The CDR3 runs 13 residues. The V gene's germline CDR1 is MNHEY and CDR2 SMNVEV (reference sequence). CDR3 amino acids: CASSRRPGETQYF. The DNA of the CDR3 is TGTGCCAGCAGTCGTCGACCGGGAGAGACCCAGTACTTC.

The chain employs TRBV27 and TRBJ1-4; TRBD1 agrees at 7 bases. The germline V gene encodes CDR1 MNHEY and CDR2 SMNVEV (reference sequence). V lost 4 bases, J lost 5 bases, and 7 bases stayed unmatched. CDR3 length: 15 amino acids. In DNA, the CDR3 is TGTGCCAGCAGTTCACAACAGGGGAGGAATGAAAAACTGTTTTTT. Amino acid sequence: CASSSQQGRNEKLFF.

The gene calls are TRBV19 and TRBJ2-2; 13 nucleotides line up with TRBD2. J was trimmed by 7 bases and V by 5 bases; bases with no gene match: 7. This CDR3 has 16 amino acids. Germline lookup yields CDR1 LNHDA and CDR2 SQIVND (reference sequence). In nucleotides, the CDR3 is TGTGCCAGTAGTGCCGGGACTAGCGGGATGGGCGGGGAGCTGTTTTTT. Translation gives CASSAGTSGMGGELFF.

The count of this clone is one. The chain combines TRBV4-1 with TRBJ2-3; D is ambiguous. This CDR3 contains 14 residues. Germline lookup yields CDR1 MGHRA and CDR2 YSYEKL. Trimming stripped 1 base from V and 4 bases from J, with 9 bases between. This CDR3 reads CASSQVRSADTQYF. The DNA for the CDR3 is TGCGCCAGCAGCCAAGTCCGGTCGGCAGATACGCAGTATTTT.

The V and J genes are TRBV11-2 and TRBJ2-5, with TRBD2 matching 7 bases. This CDR3 comprises 13 residues. Trimming at V came to 2 bases and at J to 7 bases, leaving 4 bases not matched to a gene. CDR1 is SGHAT, CDR2 FQNNGV, per germline. CDR3 sequence reads: CASSLSREGTQYF. The DNA for the CDR3 is TGTGCCAGCAGCTTAAGCAGGGAGGGGACCCAGTACTTC.

This clone turned up a few times. The rearrangement links TRBV6-1 to TRBJ1-5; D is unresolved. This CDR3 is 15 amino acids long. Germline V gives CDR1 MNHNS, CDR2 SASEGT. Trimming removed 5 bases from V and 2 bases from J, with 13 bases in between. CDR3 in DNA: TGTGCCAGCAGTCTATTTTTAGAAGGCAATCAGCCCCAGCATTTT. It translates to CASSLFLEGNQPQHF.

The chain employs TRBV5-5 and TRBJ2-7; 7 bases match TRBD2. The CDR3 extends over 14 amino acids. J was trimmed by 7 bases and V by 3 bases; bases with no gene match: 10. The germline V gene has CDR1 SGHKS and CDR2 YYEKEE (reference sequence). The CDR3 region has the DNA TGTGCCAGCAGCTCCGGGGAGGGACGAGCGGAGCAGTACTTC. Its protein product is CASSSGEGRAEQYF.

This clone was detected a few times. This chain connects TRBV30 to TRBJ2-7; TRBD1 might be the D (5 bases). The CDR3 is 14 amino acids. The V gene lost 0 bases and the J gene lost 5 bases, with 14 bases spanning the gap. CDR1 is GTSNPN and CDR2 is SVGIG in the germline V gene (reference sequence). The CDR3 is CAWSVGRVGNEQYV. Here the CDR3 DNA reads TGTGCCTGGAGTGTCGGCAGGGTGGGAAACGAGCAGTACGTC.

V usage is TRBV9 and J usage is TRBJ2-1, with 11 bases matching TRBD2. CDR3 length equals 20 residues. Trimming at V came to 0 bases and at J to 4 bases, leaving 15 bases not matched to a gene. Germline CDR1 SGDLS, CDR2 YYNGEE. The CDR3 loop reads CASSVGRGVRLAGTYNEQFF. Written as DNA, the CDR3 is TGTGCCAGCAGCGTAGGCCGGGGGGTACGACTAGCGGGAACTTACAATGAGCAGTTCTTC.

The chain is built from TRBV15 and TRBJ2-6; D unclear. With 4 bases removed from V and 7 bases from J, the gap between germline ends came to 8 bases. Germline CDR1 and CDR2: LNHNV and YYDKDF (reference sequence). This CDR3 contains 13 residues. CDR3 sequence: CATSITRANVLTF. CDR3 DNA sequence: TGTGCCACCAGCATTACACGTGCCAACGTCCTGACTTTC.

V gene TRBV18 combines with J gene TRBJ2-5; 8 bases align to TRBD2. The germline V gene has CDR1 KGHSH and CDR2 LQKENI. The CDR3 totals 18 residues. J was trimmed by 5 bases and V by 1 base; bases with no gene match: 15. The CDR3 coding sequence is TGTGCCAGCTCACCACGGGAGGCGGGAGGAGGCTTAGCTGAGACCCAGTACTTC. Translated, it gives CASSPREAGGGLAETQYF.

This clone has a count of ten or more. The chain is built from TRBV6-5 and TRBJ1-1, with a tentative D call TRBD1 (5 bases). The CDR3 is 15 amino acids. Trimming stripped 1 base from V and 8 bases from J, with 17 bases between. The germline V gene has CDR1 MNHEY and CDR2 SVGAGI. The CDR3: CASSYWGRETREAFF. CDR3 DNA sequence: TGTGCCAGCAGTTACTGGGGCCGGGAGACGAGGGAAGCTTTCTTT.

A few counts support this clone. The chain combines TRBV5-1 with TRBJ2-7, with D maybe TRBD2 (5 bases). V was pared by 1 base and J by 4 bases, with 24 bases between. Germline V lookup: CDR1 SGHRS, CDR2 YFSETQ. This CDR3 contains 18 residues. CDR3 amino acids: CASSLRSRSRTSNYEQYF. CDR3 DNA sequence: TGCGCCAGCAGCTTGAGGTCGCGCTCGAGGACTTCCAATTACGAGCAGTACTTC.

The rearrangement links TRBV7-9 to TRBJ2-5, with a weak D call TRBD2 (6 bases). This CDR3 is built from 13 residues. Germline V gene data show CDR1 as SEHNR and CDR2 as FQNEAQ (reference sequence). V was trimmed by 5 bases and J by 7 bases, leaving 14 bases between them. CDR3 in amino acids: CASSRTNWGTQYF. CDR3 coding DNA: TGTGCCAGCAGCAGGACTAATTGGGGGACCCAGTACTTC.

The V and J genes are TRBV18 and TRBJ1-1; 8 bases align to TRBD1. There are 15 residues in the CDR3. Per germline, CDR1 KGHSH and CDR2 LQKENI. The V segment lost 2 bases and the J segment 4 bases; nucleotides outside the gene matches: 6. The CDR3 nucleotides read TGTGCCAGCTCACCATTCGACAGGGGTGGCACTGAAGCTTTCTTT. It yields the protein CASSPFDRGGTEAFF.

This clone was seen just once. This chain connects TRBV6-6 to TRBJ2-7; TRBD1 matches 8 bases. J was trimmed by 3 bases and V by 2 bases; bases with no gene match: 0. The CDR3 extends over 13 amino acids. Germline lookup yields CDR1 MNHNY and CDR2 SVGAGI (reference sequence). CDR3 DNA: TGTGCCAGCAGTTACACAGGGGGCTACGAGCAGTACTTC. This gives the protein CASSYTGGYEQYF.

This clone was counted a few times. The chain links TRBV7-9 to TRBJ2-5; 15 bases are shared with TRBD2. CDR1 is SEHNR and CDR2 is FQNEAQ in the germline V gene (reference sequence). V trimming: 5 bases; J trimming: 5 bases; junction bases outside the gene matches: 9. The CDR3 is 17 amino acids. CDR3 nucleotide sequence: TGTGCCAGCAGCACCCGGACTAGCGGGAGGGCCGTCGAGACCCAGTACTTC. This translates into CASSTRTSGRAVETQYF.

J is TRBJ1-1 and V is TRBV27; the match to TRBD1 covers 8 bases. The CDR3 is 16 residues long. Trimming removed 2 bases from V and 1 base from J; junction bases left unmatched: 6. Germline values: CDR1 MNHEY, CDR2 SMNVEV (reference sequence). This CDR3 reads CASSLVQGAENTEAFF. The CDR3 bases are TGTGCCAGCAGTTTAGTGCAGGGGGCCGAGAACACTGAAGCTTTCTTT.

The chain uses TRBV7-6 and TRBJ2-3; 8 bases map to TRBD2. V lost 5 bases and J lost 1; bases outside the gene matches: 8. Germline-derived CDR1 and CDR2 are SGHVS and FNYEAQ. This CDR3 has 16 amino acids. The CDR3 loop reads CASSQGRAGGTDTQYF. CDR3 sequence (DNA): TGTGCCAGCAGCCAAGGGCGAGCGGGAGGCACAGATACGCAGTATTTT.

Here the CDR3 DNA reads TGTGCCAGCGGACTAGCGGGGCCTTACAATGAGCAGTTCTTC. This translates into CASGLAGPYNEQFF. The J gene is TRBJ2-1, the V gene TRBV6-5, with TRBD2 matching over 12 bases. V trimming: 8 bases; J trimming: 4 bases; junction bases outside the gene matches: 3. The CDR3 has 14 amino acids. The V gene's germline CDR1 is MNHEY and CDR2 SVGAGI.

The chain is built from TRBV5-1 and TRBJ1-2, with 8 bases lining up with TRBD1. Unmatched junction bases numbered 5, after V lost 0 bases and J lost 7 bases. The germline V gene encodes CDR1 SGHRS and CDR2 YFSETQ. The CDR3 sequence is 14 residues long. The CDR3 spells CASSLGGQVTGYTF. The DNA of the CDR3 is TGCGCCAGCAGCTTGGGGGGACAGGTGACTGGCTACACCTTC. Filled out from reference TRBV5-1 and TRBJ1-2, the complete variable domain reads KAGVTQTPRYLIKTRGQQVTLSCSPISGHRSVSWYQQTPGQGLQFLFEYFSETQRNKGNFPGRFSGRQFSNSRSEMNVSTLELGDSALYLCASSLGGQVTGYTFGSGTRLTVV.

V and J are TRBV6-1 and TRBJ1-3; D is uncertain. Trimming cost V 8 bases and J 0 bases, with 14 bases left between them. The CDR3 totals 15 residues. Per the germline V gene, CDR1 is MNHNS and CDR2 is SASEGT. The CDR3, as DNA: TGTGCCAGCTCATCTACTGGGAGCTCTGGAAACACCATATATTTT. Translation gives CASSSTGSSGNTIYF.

The chain joins TRBV18 to TRBJ2-7; 8 bases match TRBD2. Germline V lookup: CDR1 KGHSH, CDR2 LQKENI. This CDR3 is 15 amino acids long. V dropped 1 base and J dropped 7; count of bases not matched to a gene: 9. The CDR3: CASSPQVVAGSEQYV. As DNA, the CDR3 is TGTGCCAGCTCACCACAGGTTGTAGCGGGGTCGGAGCAGTACGTC.

The V and J genes are TRBV6-1 and TRBJ1-1; D possibly corresponds to TRBD1 (6 bases). Between the trimmed V and J ends, which lost 6 bases and 4 bases, there was a span of 12 bases. CDR3 length equals 13 residues. Germline V lookup: CDR1 MNHNS, CDR2 SASEGT. The CDR3 spells CASRSQGTTEAFF. The DNA for the CDR3 is TGTGCCAGCAGGAGTCAGGGGACCACTGAAGCTTTCTTT.

The chain uses TRBV6-1 and TRBJ1-1; D gene uncertain. The CDR3 extends over 14 amino acids. The germline CDR1 and CDR2 sequences are MNHNS and SASEGT. V shed 4 bases and J shed 1 base, with 10 bases lying between them. In DNA form, the CDR3 reads TGTGCCAGCAGTGCCCCGACGGGGAACACTGAAGCTTTCTTT. Protein: CASSAPTGNTEAFF.

This chain uses TRBV21-1 with TRBJ1-4. TRBV21-1 is marked as a pseudogene. This CDR3 comprises 15 residues. The CDR3 nucleotides are TGTGCCAGCAGCAAAATGGGTGGGCGGGGTGAAAAACTGTTTTTT. This sequence encodes CASSKMGGRGEKLFF.

The rearrangement links TRBV5-5 to TRBJ1-2; a weak D match, TRBD1 (5 bases). The length of the CDR3 is 14 residues. V was cut by 4 bases and J by 4 bases, with 14 bases left in between. Germline CDR1 and CDR2: SGHKS and YYEKEE (reference sequence). The CDR3 DNA reads as TGTGCCAGCAGCATTGAGACAGTCCCCTATGGCTACACCTTC. Protein: CASSIETVPYGYTF.

This sequence joins TRBV28 and TRBJ2-3; D is undetermined. V lost 9 bases to trimming and J lost 5 bases, with 15 bases between them. Per the germline V gene, CDR1 is MDHEN and CDR2 is SYDVKM. This CDR3 has 13 residues. The CDR3 nucleotides read TGTGCCAGTCACGAAGGCTCGGGAGATACGCAGTATTTT. This codes for CASHEGSGDTQYF.

This clone was found a few times. The rearrangement links TRBV6-5 to TRBJ1-3, with TRBD1 identical over 8 bases. V lost 7 bases to trimming and J lost 4 bases; unmatched junction nucleotides: 6. Per germline, CDR1 MNHEY and CDR2 SVGAGI. There are 14 residues in the CDR3. DNA for the CDR3: TGTGCCAGCATCAGGACAGGGCTCGGAAACACCATATATTTT. Translated: CASIRTGLGNTIYF.